One T cell receptor beta chain is described in this entry. It has no known antigen specificity. No base quality values were provided; no much bigger clone lies one nucleotide off. The CDR3 regions of human TCRbeta chains were subjected to immunosequencing. The source study handled its data this way. TCRs in the repertoires were matched against a reference library of SARS-CoV-2-specific TCRs that had been generated with the MIRA antigen-specificity platform. Breadth meant the fraction of unique TCRs that were SARS-CoV-2-associated, whereas depth meant the fraction of total T cells that were SARS-CoV-2-associated. Using the MIRA data, each spike-specific TCR was assigned both to the spike region to which the TCR was reactive and to a CD4 or CD8 class. Log10-transformed breadth and depth values were compared by one-way ANOVA with Sidak's multiple comparisons tests. TCRdb mirrors the immuneACCESS table, restricted to in-frame sequences. Some clones are absent from its copies; in checked studies, under half trace to an unresolved V gene, and the reason for the others is unknown. The V and J calls and the clone size are those of that table, but D and trimming were determined from the DNA. In all, the sample holds 50,000 to 60,000 clones, and 80% of those were seen once. The top ten clones comprise 5% of the sample.

These data are taken from a study of T cell responses to AZD1222 COVID-19 vaccine (dated by TCRdb to the early 2020s). Study-level background: A total of just over 230 trial participants underwent TCR sequencing, of whom 200 to 220 received two doses of AZD1222 and 26 received two doses of the MenACWY control vaccine. Trial participants were enrolled into age subgroups of 18-55, 56-69 and 70-plus years, which contained 148, 28 and 57 TCR-sequenced participants, respectively. What the authors observed across the whole study: In the small 56-69-year group, the increase in depth fell short of significance, most likely because of low power. No day 14 peak-response samples were available, so repertoires were characterized only after the peak T cell response. Most participants were white British and females outnumbered males, and the authors suggested that clonal diversity may have been underestimated. The whole spike protein was spanned by vaccine-associated CD4 TCRs, and dominant responses were seen in regions 160-218 and 743-854. After two AZD1222 doses, both the breadth and the depth of spike-specific TCRs were significantly higher than at day 0 and than in MenACWY recipients. Nearly half of unique spike-specific TCRs reportedly recognized epitopes outside regions mutated in the B.1.351 and B.1.1.7 variants. Only five or six AZD1222 recipients were SARS-CoV-2 seropositive at baseline, limiting conclusions about previously exposed vaccinees.

Explained via the paper, the time point label denotes: about 28 days (+/-7) after the second vaccine dose. AZD1222 recipients with second doses at about 4 weeks or about 12 weeks were pooled, because spike-specific TCR depth and breadth did not differ between schedules. The vaccinee samples were drawn from two UK trials, COV001 and COV002, one of which was a single-blind randomized controlled phase 2/3 trial testing AZD1222 (ChAdOx1 nCoV-19) in healthy adults. For TCRbeta chain sequencing, PBMC samples were collected from trial participants at day 0 and at day 28 after the second dose. This specimen was peripheral blood, taken 28 days after the second AZD1222 dose. The receptor's source is an adult who received the AZD1222 COVID-19 vaccine.

The CDR3 here reads CASSGVLNYGYTF. The DNA is TGTGCCAGCAGCGGAGTCCTCAACTATGGCTACACCTTC. The chain employs TRBV9 and TRBJ1-2, with no confidently assigned D gene. CDR1 and CDR2 were assigned from the germline V gene as SGDLS and YYNGEE. The V and J ends are trimmed by 3 bases and 2 bases, leaving 8 bases between them. The CDR3 measures 13 amino acids from cysteine to phenylalanine. CDR3 DNA only is kept here, 39 bases in frame from base 1.